This T cell receptor (beta chain) was obtained from a study of cytomegalovirus exposure and HLA in healthy donors. The germline gives CDR1 KGHSY, CDR2 FQNENV. V was trimmed by 0 bases and J by 1 base, leaving 6 bases between them. The CDR3 covers 14 residues. Only in-frame clones appear in the TCRdb table, and some are missing; sequencing was by immunoSEQ multiplex PCR. The sample carries some 130,000 clones, about 91% recorded once. The clonotype was recovered from a young woman in good health and CMV-seronegative. Source material: PBMCs. The J gene is TRBJ1-2, the V gene TRBV16; D remains ambiguous. CDR3 DNA: TGTGCCAGCAGCCAATCCCCCTTTAACTATGGCTACACCTTC. Its protein is CASSQSPFNYGYTF.